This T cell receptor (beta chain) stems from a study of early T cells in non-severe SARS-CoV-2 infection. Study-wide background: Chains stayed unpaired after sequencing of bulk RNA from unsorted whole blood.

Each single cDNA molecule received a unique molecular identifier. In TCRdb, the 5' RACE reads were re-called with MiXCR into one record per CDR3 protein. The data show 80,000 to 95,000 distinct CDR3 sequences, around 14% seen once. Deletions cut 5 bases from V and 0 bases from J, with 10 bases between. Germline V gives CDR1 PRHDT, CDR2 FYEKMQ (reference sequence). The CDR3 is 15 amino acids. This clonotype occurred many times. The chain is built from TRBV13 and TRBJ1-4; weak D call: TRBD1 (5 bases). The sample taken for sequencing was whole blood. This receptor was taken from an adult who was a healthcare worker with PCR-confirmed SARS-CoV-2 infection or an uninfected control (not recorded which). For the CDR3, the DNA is TGTGCCAGCAGCCCGACGACAGCAACTAATGAAAAACTGTTTTTT. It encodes CASSPTTATNEKLFF.